This TCR beta chain comes out of a study of cytomegalovirus exposure and HLA in healthy donors. Concerning this clone itself: Its antigen is as yet unknown.

Whole-study findings and limits: An analysis done earlier found most TCR beta V segments productive about 87% or about 30% of the time. It was taken for granted in presence/absence analyses that sequencing depth across donors was roughly uniform.

Germline CDR1 reads SEHNR; CDR2 reads FQNEAQ (reference sequence). The CDR3 has 17 residues. V was clipped by 2 bases and J by 5 bases, with 19 bases between them. Primers for the PCR totalled 60 Vbeta and 13 Jbeta. As processed by the authors: It was a later analysis that counted roughly 80 million unique TCR beta chains, of which about 10 million were shared. Some clones are missing from TCRdb's copy, which holds only in-frame ones; the method was immunoSEQ multiplex PCR. The DNA gave D and trimming, while V, J and clone size come from that table. The table lists 150,000 to 200,000 clones, 84% of them singletons.

V and J are TRBV7-9 and TRBJ1-5; no reliable D call. The TCR originated in a girl between 2 and 10 years old in good health and CMV-seropositive. The sequencing input was PBMCs. CDR3 DNA: TGTGCCAGCAGCTTAATCCCCTACGGACGGAGGTATCAGCCCCAGCATTTT. Protein sequence: CASSLIPYGRRYQPQHF.